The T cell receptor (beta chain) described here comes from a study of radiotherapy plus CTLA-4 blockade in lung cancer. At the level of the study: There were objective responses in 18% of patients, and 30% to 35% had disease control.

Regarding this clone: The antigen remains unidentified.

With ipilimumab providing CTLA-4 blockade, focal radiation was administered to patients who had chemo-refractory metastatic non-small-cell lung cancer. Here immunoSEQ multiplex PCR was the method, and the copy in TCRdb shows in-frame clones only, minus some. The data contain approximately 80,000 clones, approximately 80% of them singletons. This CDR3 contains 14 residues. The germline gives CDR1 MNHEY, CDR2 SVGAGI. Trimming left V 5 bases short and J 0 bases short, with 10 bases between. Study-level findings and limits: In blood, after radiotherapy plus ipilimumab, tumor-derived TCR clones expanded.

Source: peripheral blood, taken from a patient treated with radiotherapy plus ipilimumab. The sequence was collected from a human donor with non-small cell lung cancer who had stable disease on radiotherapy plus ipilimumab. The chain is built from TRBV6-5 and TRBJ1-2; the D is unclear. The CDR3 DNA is TGTGCCAGCAGTGACGGGATGCCTAACTATGGCTACACCTTC. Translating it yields CASSDGMPNYGYTF.